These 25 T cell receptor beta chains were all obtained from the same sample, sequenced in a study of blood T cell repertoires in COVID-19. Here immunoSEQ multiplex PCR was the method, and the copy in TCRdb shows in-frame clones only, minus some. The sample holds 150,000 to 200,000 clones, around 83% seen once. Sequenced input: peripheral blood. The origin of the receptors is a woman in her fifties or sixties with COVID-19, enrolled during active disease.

Here the CDR3 DNA reads TGTGCCAGCAGGAATCCGGGACAGGAGTACGAGCAGTACTTC. Translation gives CASRNPGQEYEQYF. This sequence joins TRBV5-4 and TRBJ2-7; 8 nucleotides agree with TRBD1. Looked up from germline, CDR1 is SGHNT and CDR2 is YYREEE (reference sequence). V shed 5 bases and J 4 bases; nucleotides not matched to a gene: 8. This CDR3 is 14 amino acids long.

CDR3 sequence (DNA): TGTGCCAGTATCCCGGGACAGGGGGCAGTAGGCAATCAGCCCCAGCATTTT. Translating gives CASIPGQGAVGNQPQHF. The genes are TRBV19 and TRBJ1-5; 12 positions agree with TRBD1. The CDR3 covers 17 residues. The V segment lost 7 bases and the J segment 2 bases; nucleotides outside the gene matches: 9. The germline CDR1 and CDR2 sequences are LNHDA and SQIVND (reference sequence).

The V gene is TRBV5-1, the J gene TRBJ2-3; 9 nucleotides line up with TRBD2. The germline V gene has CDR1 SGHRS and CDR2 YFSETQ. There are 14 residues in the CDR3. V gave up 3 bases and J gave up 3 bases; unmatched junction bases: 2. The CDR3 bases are TGCGCCAGCAGCTCCCTAGCGGGGACAGATACGCAGTATTTT. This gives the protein CASSSLAGTDTQYF.

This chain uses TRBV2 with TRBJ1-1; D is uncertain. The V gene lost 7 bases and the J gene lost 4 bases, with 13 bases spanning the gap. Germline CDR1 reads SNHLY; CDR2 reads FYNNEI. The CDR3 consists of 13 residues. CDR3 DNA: TGTGCCAGCAACGAGGATTCGGTCACTGAAGCTTTCTTT. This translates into CASNEDSVTEAFF.

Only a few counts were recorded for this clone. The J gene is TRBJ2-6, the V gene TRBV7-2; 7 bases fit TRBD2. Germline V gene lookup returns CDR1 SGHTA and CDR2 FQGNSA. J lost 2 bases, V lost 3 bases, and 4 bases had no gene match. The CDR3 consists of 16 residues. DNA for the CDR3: TGTGCCAGCAGCTTCGCTGGGGGGGCTGGGGCCAACGTCCTGACTTTC. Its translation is CASSFAGGAGANVLTF.

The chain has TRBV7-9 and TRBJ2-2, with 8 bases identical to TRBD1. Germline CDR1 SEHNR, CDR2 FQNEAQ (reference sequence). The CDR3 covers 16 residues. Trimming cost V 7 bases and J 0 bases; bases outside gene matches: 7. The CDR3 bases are TGTGCCAGCAAACGACAGGGGCTCGCGAACACCGGGGAGCTGTTTTTT. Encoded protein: CASKRQGLANTGELFF.

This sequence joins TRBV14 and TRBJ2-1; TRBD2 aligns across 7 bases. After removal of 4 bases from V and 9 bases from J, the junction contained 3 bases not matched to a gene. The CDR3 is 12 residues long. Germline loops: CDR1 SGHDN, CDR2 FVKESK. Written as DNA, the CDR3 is TGTGCCAGCAGCCTGGGAGGGCGTGAGCAGTTCTTC. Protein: CASSLGGREQFF.

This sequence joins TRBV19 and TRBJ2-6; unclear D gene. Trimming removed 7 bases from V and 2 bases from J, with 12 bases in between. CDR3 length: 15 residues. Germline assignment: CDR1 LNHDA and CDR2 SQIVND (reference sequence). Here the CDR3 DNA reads TGTGCCAGTATTAGAACCCCCCCTGGGGCCAACGTCCTGACTTTC. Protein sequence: CASIRTPPGANVLTF.

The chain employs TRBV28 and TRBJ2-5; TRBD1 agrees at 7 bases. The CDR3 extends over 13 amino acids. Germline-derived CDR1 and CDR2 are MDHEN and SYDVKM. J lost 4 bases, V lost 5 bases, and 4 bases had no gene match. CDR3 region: CASSTYRGETQYF. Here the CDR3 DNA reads TGTGCCAGCAGTACATACAGGGGAGAGACCCAGTACTTC.

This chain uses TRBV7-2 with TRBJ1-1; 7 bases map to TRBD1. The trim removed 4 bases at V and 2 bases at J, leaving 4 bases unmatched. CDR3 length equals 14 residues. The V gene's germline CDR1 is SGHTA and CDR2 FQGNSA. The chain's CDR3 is CASSSQGINTEAFF. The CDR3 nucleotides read TGTGCCAGCAGCTCACAGGGGATAAACACTGAAGCTTTCTTT.

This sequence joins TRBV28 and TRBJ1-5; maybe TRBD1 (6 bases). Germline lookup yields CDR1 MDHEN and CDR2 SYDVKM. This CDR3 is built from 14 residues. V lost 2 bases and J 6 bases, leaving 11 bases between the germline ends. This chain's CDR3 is CASSLRGEGQPQHF. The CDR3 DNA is TGTGCCAGCAGTTTAAGGGGGGAGGGTCAGCCCCAGCATTTT.

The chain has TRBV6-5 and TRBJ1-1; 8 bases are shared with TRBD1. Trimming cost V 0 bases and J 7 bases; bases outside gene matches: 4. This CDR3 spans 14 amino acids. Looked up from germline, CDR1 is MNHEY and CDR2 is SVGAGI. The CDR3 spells CASSYSQGASEAFF. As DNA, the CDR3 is TGTGCCAGCAGTTACTCCCAGGGGGCTAGTGAAGCTTTCTTT.

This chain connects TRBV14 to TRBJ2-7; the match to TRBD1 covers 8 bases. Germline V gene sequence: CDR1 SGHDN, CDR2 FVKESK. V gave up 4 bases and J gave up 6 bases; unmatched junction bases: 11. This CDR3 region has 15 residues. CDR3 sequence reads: CASSPIPKDRGEQYF. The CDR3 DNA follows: TGTGCCAGCAGCCCCATACCTAAAGACAGGGGCGAGCAGTACTTC.

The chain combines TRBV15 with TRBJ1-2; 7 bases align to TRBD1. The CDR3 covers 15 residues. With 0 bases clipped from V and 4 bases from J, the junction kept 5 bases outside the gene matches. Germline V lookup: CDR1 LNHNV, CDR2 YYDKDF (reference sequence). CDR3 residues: CATSRDRGGSYGYTF. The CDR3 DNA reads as TGTGCCACCAGCAGAGATCGAGGGGGCAGCTATGGCTACACCTTC.

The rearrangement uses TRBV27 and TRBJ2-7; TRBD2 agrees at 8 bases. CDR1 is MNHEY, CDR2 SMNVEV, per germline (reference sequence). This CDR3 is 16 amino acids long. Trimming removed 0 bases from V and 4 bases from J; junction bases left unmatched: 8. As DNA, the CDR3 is TGTGCCAGCAGTTTATCCGGTCGGGGGGGCGGGTACGAGCAGTACTTC. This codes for CASSLSGRGGGYEQYF.

CDR3 loop: CASSLRTGGSYNSPLHF. The CDR3 DNA is TGTGCCAGCAGTTTAAGGACAGGGGGCTCCTATAATTCACCCCTCCACTTT. This rearrangement joins TRBV27 to TRBJ1-6, with TRBD1 matching 10 bases. V shed 2 bases and J 0 bases; nucleotides not matched to a gene: 1. CDR3 length equals 17 residues. In germline, CDR1 is MNHEY, CDR2 SMNVEV (reference sequence).

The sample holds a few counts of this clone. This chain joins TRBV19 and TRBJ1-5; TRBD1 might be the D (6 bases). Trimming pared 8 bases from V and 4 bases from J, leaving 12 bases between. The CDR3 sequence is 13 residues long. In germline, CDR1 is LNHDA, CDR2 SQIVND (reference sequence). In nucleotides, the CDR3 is TGTGCCAGTGCTTGGGGGCTAAATCAGCCCCAGCATTTT. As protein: CASAWGLNQPQHF.

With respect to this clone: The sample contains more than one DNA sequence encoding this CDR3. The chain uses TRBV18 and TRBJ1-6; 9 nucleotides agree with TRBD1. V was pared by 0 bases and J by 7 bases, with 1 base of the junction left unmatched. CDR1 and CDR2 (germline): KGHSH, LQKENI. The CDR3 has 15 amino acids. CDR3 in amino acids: CASSPPGQGNSPLHF. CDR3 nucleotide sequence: TGTGCCAGCTCACCACCGGGACAGGGAAATTCACCCCTCCACTTT.

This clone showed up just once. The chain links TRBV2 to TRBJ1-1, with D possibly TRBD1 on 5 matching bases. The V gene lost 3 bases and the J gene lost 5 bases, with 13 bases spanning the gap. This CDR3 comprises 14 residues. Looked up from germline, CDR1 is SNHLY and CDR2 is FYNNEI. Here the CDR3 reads CASSDTRKGTEAFF. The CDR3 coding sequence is TGTGCCAGCAGTGACACGAGGAAGGGGACTGAAGCTTTCTTT.

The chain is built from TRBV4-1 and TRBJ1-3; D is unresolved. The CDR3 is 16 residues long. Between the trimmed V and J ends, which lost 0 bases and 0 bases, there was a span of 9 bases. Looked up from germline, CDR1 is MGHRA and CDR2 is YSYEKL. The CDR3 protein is CASSQEGAYSGNTIYF. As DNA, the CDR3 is TGCGCCAGCAGCCAAGAGGGCGCTTACTCTGGAAACACCATATATTTT.

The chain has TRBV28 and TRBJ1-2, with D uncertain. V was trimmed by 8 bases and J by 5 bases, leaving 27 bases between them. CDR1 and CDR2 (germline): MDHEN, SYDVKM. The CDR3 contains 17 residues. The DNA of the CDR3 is TGTGCCAGCTCCCAAGAGGGTTTTCTTCGGACCAGTTATGGCTACACCTTC. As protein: CASSQEGFLRTSYGYTF.

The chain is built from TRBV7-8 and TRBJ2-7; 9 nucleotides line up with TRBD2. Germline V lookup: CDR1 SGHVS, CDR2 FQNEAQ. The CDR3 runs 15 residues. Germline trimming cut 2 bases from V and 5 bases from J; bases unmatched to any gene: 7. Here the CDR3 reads CASSLRRGGVDEQYF. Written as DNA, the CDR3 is TGTGCCAGCAGCTTAAGGCGGGGGGGCGTAGACGAGCAGTACTTC.

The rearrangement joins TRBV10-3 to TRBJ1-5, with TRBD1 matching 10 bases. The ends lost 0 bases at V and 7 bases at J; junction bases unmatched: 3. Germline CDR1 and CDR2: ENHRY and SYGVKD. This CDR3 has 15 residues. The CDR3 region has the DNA TGTGCCATCAGTGAGTCGAGGGACAGGGGACAGCCCCAGCATTTT. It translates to CAISESRDRGQPQHF.

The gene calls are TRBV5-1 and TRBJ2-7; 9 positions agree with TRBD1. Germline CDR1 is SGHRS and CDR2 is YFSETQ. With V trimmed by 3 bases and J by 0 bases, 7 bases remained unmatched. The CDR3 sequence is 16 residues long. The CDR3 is CASSWSVQGASYEQYF. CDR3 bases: TGCGCCAGCAGCTGGAGCGTACAGGGGGCCTCCTACGAGCAGTACTTC.

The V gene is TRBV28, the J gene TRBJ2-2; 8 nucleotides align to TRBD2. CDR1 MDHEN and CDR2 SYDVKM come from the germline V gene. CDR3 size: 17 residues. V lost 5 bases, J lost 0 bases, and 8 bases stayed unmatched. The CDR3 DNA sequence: TGTGCCAGCAGTAGACTCCCGGGACTAGCGAACACCGGGGAGCTGTTTTTT. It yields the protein CASSRLPGLANTGELFF.